Shown below are 10 T cell receptor beta chains from a single sample sequenced in a study of T cell responses to AZD1222 COVID-19 vaccine. Clones were sequenced by immunoSEQ multiplex PCR, and TCRdb holds only the in-frame ones, with some missing. The sample has approximately 160,000 clones, 90% seen once. The sequencing used peripheral blood, collected on day 0 of AZD1222 vaccination. These receptors came from an adult in good health.

The genes are TRBV7-9 and TRBJ2-5; 10 bases align to TRBD1. Germline trimming cut 4 bases from V and 1 base from J; bases unmatched to any gene: 3. The germline V gene has CDR1 SEHNR and CDR2 FQNEAQ (reference sequence). The CDR3 consists of 15 residues. The CDR3 region is CASSSRTGGQETQYF. In DNA, the CDR3 is TGTGCCAGCAGCTCGAGGACAGGGGGCCAAGAGACCCAGTACTTC.

The chain combines TRBV2 with TRBJ2-3; D may match TRBD1 or TRBD2 (5 bases each). In germline, CDR1 is SNHLY, CDR2 FYNNEI. The germline V and J ends were trimmed by 4 bases and 6 bases, with 8 bases remaining between them. This CDR3 comprises 12 residues. The CDR3 sequence is CASSVGEDTQYF. Here the CDR3 DNA reads TGTGCCAGCAGTGTGGGGGAGGATACGCAGTATTTT.

In DNA, the CDR3 is TGCAGCGACGACAGGGGTAGCACTGAAGCTTTCTTT. Protein sequence: CSDDRGSTEAFF. The gene calls are TRBV29-1 and TRBJ1-1, with TRBD1 identical over 8 bases. This CDR3 is 12 amino acids long. The germline gives CDR1 SQVTM, CDR2 ANQGSEA. V was clipped by 7 bases and J by 4 bases; unmatched bases: 5.

The rearrangement links TRBV27 to TRBJ2-3; 9 positions match TRBD2. CDR1 and CDR2 from the germline V gene are MNHEY and SMNVEV (reference sequence). The CDR3 runs to 16 residues. V lost 4 bases to trimming and J lost 1 base; unmatched junction nucleotides: 6. The CDR3 sequence: CASSSESSGGTDTQYF. CDR3 DNA: TGTGCCAGCAGTTCTGAGTCTAGCGGGGGCACAGATACGCAGTATTTT.

The chain uses TRBV7-9 and TRBJ2-7, with 9 bases that match TRBD1. The CDR3 is 15 amino acids. The J segment lost 5 bases and the V segment lost 5 bases, leaving 10 bases of the junction unmatched. Germline V gives CDR1 SEHNR, CDR2 FQNEAQ (reference sequence). DNA of the CDR3: TGTGCCAGCAGCCCTCCCGACAGGGGGAGGGACGAGCAGTACTTC. It yields the protein CASSPPDRGRDEQYF.

The gene calls are TRBV6-5 and TRBJ2-3; D possibly corresponds to TRBD1 (5 bases). V was cut by 6 bases and J by 0 bases, with 10 bases left in between. Germline assignment: CDR1 MNHEY and CDR2 SVGAGI. The CDR3 covers 14 residues. The CDR3 coding sequence is TGTGCCAGCAGAGACAGACTTAGCACAGATACGCAGTATTTT. It specifies CASRDRLSTDTQYF.

The V gene is TRBV6-6, the J gene TRBJ1-5; 9 nucleotides align to TRBD1. Looked up from germline, CDR1 is MNHNY and CDR2 is SVGAGI (reference sequence). Unmatched junction bases numbered 8, after V lost 5 bases and J lost 6 bases. CDR3 length equals 15 residues. The DNA for the CDR3 is TGTGCCAGCAGTACCCCGGGACAGGGTGCTCAGCCCCAGCATTTT. Encoded protein: CASSTPGQGAQPQHF.

This chain joins TRBV30 and TRBJ1-2; weak D call: TRBD1 (5 bases). V dropped 4 bases and J dropped 3 bases, with 15 bases sitting between them. The CDR3 loop spans 14 amino acids. Per the germline V gene, CDR1 is GTSNPN and CDR2 is SVGIG (reference sequence). The CDR3 here is CAWTARPGHYGYTF. The CDR3 bases are TGTGCCTGGACAGCTCGACCAGGGCACTATGGCTACACCTTC.

J is TRBJ2-1 and V is TRBV7-9, with D tentatively TRBD1 or TRBD2 (7 bases each). Germline V gives CDR1 SEHNR, CDR2 FQNEAQ (reference sequence). The CDR3 runs 19 residues. Trimming removed 6 bases at V and 0 bases at J, with 24 bases between. This chain's CDR3 is CASSRPAGGEGVSYNEQFF. The CDR3 DNA is TGTGCCAGCAGTCGGCCGGCAGGGGGGGAAGGCGTCTCCTACAATGAGCAGTTCTTC.

J is TRBJ2-2 and V is TRBV6-5, with 7 bases identical to TRBD2. V shed 3 bases and J 7 bases; nucleotides not matched to a gene: 5. The CDR3 contains 14 residues. CDR1 is MNHEY, CDR2 SVGAGI, per germline. The CDR3 here is CASSYWGGDGELFF. In nucleotides, the CDR3 is TGTGCCAGCAGTTATTGGGGAGGGGACGGGGAGCTGTTTTTT.